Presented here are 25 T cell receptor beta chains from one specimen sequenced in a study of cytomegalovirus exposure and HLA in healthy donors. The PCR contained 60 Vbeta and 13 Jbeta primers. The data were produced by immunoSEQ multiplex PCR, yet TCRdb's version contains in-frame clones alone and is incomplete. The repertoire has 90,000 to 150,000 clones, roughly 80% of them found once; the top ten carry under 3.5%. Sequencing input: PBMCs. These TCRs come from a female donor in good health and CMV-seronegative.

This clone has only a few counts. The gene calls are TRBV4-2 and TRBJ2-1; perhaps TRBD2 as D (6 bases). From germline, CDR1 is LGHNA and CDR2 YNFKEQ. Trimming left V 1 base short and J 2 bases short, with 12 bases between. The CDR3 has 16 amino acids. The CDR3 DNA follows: TGTGCCAGCAGCCAAGGCCTCGGGGGTGCCTACAATGAGCAGTTCTTC. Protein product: CASSQGLGGAYNEQFF.

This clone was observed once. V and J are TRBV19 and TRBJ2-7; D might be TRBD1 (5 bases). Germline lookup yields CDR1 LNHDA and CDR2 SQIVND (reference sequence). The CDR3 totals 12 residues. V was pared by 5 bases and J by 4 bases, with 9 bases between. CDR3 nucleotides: TGTGCCAGTAGTCTAAGGGGATACGAGCAGTACTTC. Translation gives CASSLRGYEQYF. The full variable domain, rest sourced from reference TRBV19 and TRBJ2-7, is DGGITQSPKYLFRKEGQNVTLSCEQNLNHDAMYWYRQDPGQGLRLIYYSQIVNDFQKGDIAEGYSVSREKKESFPLTVTSAQKNPTAFYLCASSLRGYEQYFGPGTRLTVT.

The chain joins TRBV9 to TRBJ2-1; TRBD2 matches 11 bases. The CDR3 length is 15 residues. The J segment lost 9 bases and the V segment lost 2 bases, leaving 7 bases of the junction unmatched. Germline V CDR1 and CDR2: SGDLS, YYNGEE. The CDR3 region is CASSVGSGGAGEQFF. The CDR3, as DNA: TGTGCCAGCAGCGTTGGTAGCGGGGGGGCAGGTGAGCAGTTCTTC.

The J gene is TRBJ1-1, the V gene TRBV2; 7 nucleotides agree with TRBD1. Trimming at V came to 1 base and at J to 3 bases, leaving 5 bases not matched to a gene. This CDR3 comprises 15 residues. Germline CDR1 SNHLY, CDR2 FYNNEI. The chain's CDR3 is CASSEGGDSYTEAFF. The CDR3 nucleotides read TGTGCCAGCAGTGAAGGGGGGGACAGCTACACTGAAGCTTTCTTT. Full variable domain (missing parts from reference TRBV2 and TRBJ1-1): EPEVTQTPSHQVTQMGQEVILRCVPISNHLYFYWYRQILGQKVEFLVSFYNNEISEKSEIFDDQFSVERPDGSNFTLKIRSTKLEDSAMYFCASSEGGDSYTEAFFGQGTRLTVV.

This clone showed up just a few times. CDR3 residues: CASSLGEGRGTEAFF. CDR3 sequence (DNA): TGCGCCAGCAGCTTGGGGGAGGGAAGGGGAACTGAAGCTTTCTTT. The chain has TRBV5-1 and TRBJ1-1; tentatively, D is TRBD1 (5 bases). CDR1 SGHRS and CDR2 YFSETQ come from the germline V gene. The CDR3 runs to 15 residues. V was clipped by 0 bases and J by 5 bases, with 14 bases between them.

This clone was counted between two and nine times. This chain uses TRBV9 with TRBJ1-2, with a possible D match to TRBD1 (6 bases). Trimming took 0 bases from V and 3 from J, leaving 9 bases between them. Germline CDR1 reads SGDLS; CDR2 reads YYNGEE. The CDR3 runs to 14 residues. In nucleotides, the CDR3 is TGTGCCAGCAGCGTAGGGGGGCAGGACTATGGCTACACCTTC. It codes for CASSVGGQDYGYTF.

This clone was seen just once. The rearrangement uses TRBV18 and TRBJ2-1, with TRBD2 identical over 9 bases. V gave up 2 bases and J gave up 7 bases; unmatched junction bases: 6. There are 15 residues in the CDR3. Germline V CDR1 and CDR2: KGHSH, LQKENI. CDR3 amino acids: CASSPRRGGWNEQFF. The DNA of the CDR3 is TGTGCCAGCTCACCAAGGCGGGGGGGCTGGAATGAGCAGTTCTTC.

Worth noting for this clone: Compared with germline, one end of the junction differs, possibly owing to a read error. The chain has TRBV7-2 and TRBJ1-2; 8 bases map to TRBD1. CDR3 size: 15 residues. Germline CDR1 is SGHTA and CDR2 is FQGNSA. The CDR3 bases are TGTGCCCGCAGCTTAAAGTTGACAGGGGATCGTGGCTACACCTTC. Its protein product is CARSLKLTGDRGYTF.

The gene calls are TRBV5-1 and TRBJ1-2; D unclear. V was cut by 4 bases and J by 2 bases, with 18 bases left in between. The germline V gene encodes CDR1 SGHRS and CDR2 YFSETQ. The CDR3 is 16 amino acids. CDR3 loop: CASSPLGYGKNYGYTF. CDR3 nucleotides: TGCGCCAGCAGCCCCCTCGGGTACGGCAAAAACTATGGCTACACCTTC.

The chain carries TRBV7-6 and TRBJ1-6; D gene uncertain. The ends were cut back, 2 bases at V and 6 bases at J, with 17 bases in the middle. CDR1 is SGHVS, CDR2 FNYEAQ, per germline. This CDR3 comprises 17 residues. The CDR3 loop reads CASSLNSSFLGNSPLHF. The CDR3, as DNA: TGTGCCAGCAGCTTAAATAGCAGTTTTTTGGGTAATTCACCCCTCCACTTT. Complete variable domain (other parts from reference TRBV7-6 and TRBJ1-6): GAGVSQSPRYKVTKRGQDVALRCDPISGHVSLYWYRQALGQGPEFLTYFNYEAQQDKSGLPNDRFSAERPEGSISTLTIQRTEQRDSAMYRCASSLNSSFLGNSPLHFGNGTRLTVT.

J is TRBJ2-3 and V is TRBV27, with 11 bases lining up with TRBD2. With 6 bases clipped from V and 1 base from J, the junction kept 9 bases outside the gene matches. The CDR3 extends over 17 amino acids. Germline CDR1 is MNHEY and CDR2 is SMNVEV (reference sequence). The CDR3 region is CASRISGTSGRTDTQYF. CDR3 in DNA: TGTGCCAGCAGAATATCCGGGACTAGCGGCCGCACAGATACGCAGTATTTT.

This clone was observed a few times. CDR3 region: CASSLAGQEYGYTF. DNA of the CDR3: TGCGCCAGCAGCTTGGCGGGACAGGAATATGGCTACACCTTC. V and J are TRBV5-1 and TRBJ1-2, with 8 bases matching TRBD1. The CDR3 loop spans 14 amino acids. Germline V gene lookup returns CDR1 SGHRS and CDR2 YFSETQ. V shed 0 bases, J shed 5 bases, and the junction held 3 bases outside the gene matches.

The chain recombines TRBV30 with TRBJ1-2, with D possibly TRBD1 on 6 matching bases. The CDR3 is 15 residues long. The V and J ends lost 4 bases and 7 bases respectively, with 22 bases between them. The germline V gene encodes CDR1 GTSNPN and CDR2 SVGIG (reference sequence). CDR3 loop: CAWNRGASYISGYTF. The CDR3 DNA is TGTGCCTGGAACCGGGGGGCATCATATATTTCTGGCTACACCTTC.

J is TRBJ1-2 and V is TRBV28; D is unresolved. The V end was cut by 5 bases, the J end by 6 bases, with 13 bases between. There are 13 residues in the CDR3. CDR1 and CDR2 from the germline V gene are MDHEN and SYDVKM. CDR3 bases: TGTGCCAGCAGTCCAGTGGGGAGAAATGGCTACACCTTC. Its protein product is CASSPVGRNGYTF.

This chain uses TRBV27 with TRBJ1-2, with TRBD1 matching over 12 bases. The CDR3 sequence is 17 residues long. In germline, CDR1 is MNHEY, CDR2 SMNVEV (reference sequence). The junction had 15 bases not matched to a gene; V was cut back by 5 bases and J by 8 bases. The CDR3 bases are TGTGCCAGCAGTAAGACCGGGACAGGGGGCTCTCTTGAGGGCTACACCTTC. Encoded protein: CASSKTGTGGSLEGYTF.

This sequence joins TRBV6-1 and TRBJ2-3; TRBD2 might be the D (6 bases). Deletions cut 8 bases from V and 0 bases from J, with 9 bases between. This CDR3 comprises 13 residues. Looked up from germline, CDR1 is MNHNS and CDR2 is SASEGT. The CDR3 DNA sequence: TGTGCCAGCCTTCGGGGGAGCACAGATACGCAGTATTTT. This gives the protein CASLRGSTDTQYF.

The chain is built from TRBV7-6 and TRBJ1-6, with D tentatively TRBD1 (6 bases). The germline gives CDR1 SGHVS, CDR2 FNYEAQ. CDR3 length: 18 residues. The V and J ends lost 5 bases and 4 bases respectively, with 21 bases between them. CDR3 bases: TGTGCCAGCAGCCCTCGAGTGGGGGGGACATTTTATAATTCACCCCTCCACTTT. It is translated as CASSPRVGGTFYNSPLHF.

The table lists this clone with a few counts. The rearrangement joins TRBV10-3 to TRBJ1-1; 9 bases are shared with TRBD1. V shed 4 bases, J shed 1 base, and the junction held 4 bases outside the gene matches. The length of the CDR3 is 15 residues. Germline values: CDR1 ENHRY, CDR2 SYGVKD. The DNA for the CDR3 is TGTGCCATCAGTGGGTGGACAGGGGCGAACACTGAAGCTTTCTTT. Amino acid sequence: CAISGWTGANTEAFF.

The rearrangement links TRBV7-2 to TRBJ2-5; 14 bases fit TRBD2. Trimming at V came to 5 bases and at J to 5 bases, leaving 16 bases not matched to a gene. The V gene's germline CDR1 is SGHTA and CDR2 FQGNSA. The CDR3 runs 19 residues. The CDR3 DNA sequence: TGTGCCAGCAGCAAACCTGGGGGACTAGCGGGGGCCGCCGGGGAGACCCAGTACTTC. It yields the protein CASSKPGGLAGAAGETQYF.

In nucleotides, the CDR3 is TGTGCCAGCAGCGTGCTAGCGGGGGGCCGCACAGATACGCAGTATTTT. Translating gives CASSVLAGGRTDTQYF. The chain uses TRBV9 and TRBJ2-3; 11 bases are a match to TRBD2. Germline V lookup: CDR1 SGDLS, CDR2 YYNGEE. V gave up 2 bases and J gave up 1 base; unmatched junction bases: 3. This CDR3 has 16 amino acids.

The CDR3 loop reads CASSSIPGNTIYF. CDR3 nucleotide sequence: TGTGCCAGCAGCTCTATCCCTGGAAACACCATATATTTT. The chain carries TRBV5-4 and TRBJ1-3, with no clear D. V was trimmed by 3 bases and J by 2 bases, leaving 6 bases between them. Germline lookup yields CDR1 SGHNT and CDR2 YYREEE (reference sequence). This CDR3 spans 13 amino acids.

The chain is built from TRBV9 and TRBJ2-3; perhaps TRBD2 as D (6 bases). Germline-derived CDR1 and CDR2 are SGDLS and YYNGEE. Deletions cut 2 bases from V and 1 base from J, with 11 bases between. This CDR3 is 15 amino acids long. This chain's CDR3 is CASSVSSGGTDTQYF. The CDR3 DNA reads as TGTGCCAGCAGCGTGAGCTCGGGGGGCACAGATACGCAGTATTTT.

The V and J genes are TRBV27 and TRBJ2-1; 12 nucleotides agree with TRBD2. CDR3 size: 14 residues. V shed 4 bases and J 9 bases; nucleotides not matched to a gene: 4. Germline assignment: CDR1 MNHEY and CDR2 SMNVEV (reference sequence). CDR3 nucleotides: TGTGCCAGCAGTTCTAGCGGGGGGGCCGTTGAGCAGTTCTTC. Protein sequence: CASSSSGGAVEQFF.

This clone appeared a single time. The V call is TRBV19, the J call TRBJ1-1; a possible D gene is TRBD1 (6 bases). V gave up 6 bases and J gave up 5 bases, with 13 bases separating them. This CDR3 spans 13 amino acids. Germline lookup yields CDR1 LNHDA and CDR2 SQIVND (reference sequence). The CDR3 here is CASRNREGTEAFF. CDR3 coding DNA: TGTGCCAGTAGGAACAGGGAGGGGACTGAAGCTTTCTTT.

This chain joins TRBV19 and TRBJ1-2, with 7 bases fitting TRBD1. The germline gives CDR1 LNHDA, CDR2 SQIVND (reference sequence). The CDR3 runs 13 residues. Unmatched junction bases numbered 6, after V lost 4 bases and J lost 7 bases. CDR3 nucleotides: TGTGCCAGTAGTACAGCAGGGGGACGTGGCTACACCTTC. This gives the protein CASSTAGGRGYTF. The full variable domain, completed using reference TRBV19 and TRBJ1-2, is DGGITQSPKYLFRKEGQNVTLSCEQNLNHDAMYWYRQDPGQGLRLIYYSQIVNDFQKGDIAEGYSVSREKKESFPLTVTSAQKNPTAFYLCASSTAGGRGYTFGSGTRLTVV.